Listed below are T cell receptor beta chains from one sample, sequenced in a study of T cells in narcolepsy. Data came from immunoSEQ multiplex PCR; TCRdb stores just in-frame clones and leaves some out. This sample has 25,000 or so clones; around 78% occur once, and the top ten carry about 3.4%. Sequencing was performed on CD45RA- memory CD4+ T cells from PBMCs. The receptor set was obtained from a human donor with narcolepsy. CDR3s include the opening cysteine and the closing phenylalanine or tryptophan. D genes are given only for firm matches. Clone size is stated in some rows and not others, as once, few, many or a class when expanded.

TRBV6-1	TRBJ2-1	-	-	TGTGCCAGCAGTGATCTGAGTGTGGGTGAGCAGTTCTTC	CASSDLSVGEQFF
TRBV6-5	TRBJ1-1	few	-	TGTGCCAGCAGTTACATACAGGGCCGGAACACTGAAGCTTTCTTT	CASSYIQGRNTEAFF
TRBV2	TRBJ1-1	-	-	TGTGCCAGCAGTGCGACAGTCATGAACACTGAAGCTTTCTTT	CASSATVMNTEAFF
TRBV5-4	TRBJ2-7	once	-	TGTGCCAGCAGCTTGGACCCAGGGGTTGGAGAGCAGTACTTC	CASSLDPGVGEQYF
TRBV4-2	TRBJ1-2	-	-	TGTGCCAGCAGCCAAGAGCCCTCCTCAGGGATAGGCTACACCTTC	CASSQEPSSGIGYTF
TRBV5-1	TRBJ2-1	-	-	TGCGCCAGCACTTGGAGCAATGAGCAGTTCTTC	CASTWSNEQFF
TRBV7-3	TRBJ2-7	-	-	TGTGCCAGCAGCTCAGGGAACGAGCAGTACTTC	CASSSGNEQYF
TRBV9	TRBJ2-2	-	-	TGTGCCAGCAGCGAGATGACTGACCCTGACACCGGGGAGCTGTTTTTT	CASSEMTDPDTGELFF
TRBV5-1	TRBJ2-1	few	TRBD2	TGCGCCAGCAGCCCACTAGCGGGGGGTGAGCAGTTCTTC	CASSPLAGGEQFF
TRBV5-1	TRBJ2-2	-	TRBD1	TGCGCCAGCAGCCTGACCGGGACAGGATTTGACACCGGGGAGCTGTTTTTT	CASSLTGTGFDTGELFF
TRBV6-1	TRBJ1-6	-	TRBD1	TGTGCCAGCACGACAGGGGTACATTCACCCCTCCACTTT	CASTTGVHSPLHF
TRBV4-1	TRBJ2-2	-	TRBD1	TGCGCCAGCAGCCAAGATAACCCAGGGGGTGGAACCGGGGAGCTGTTTTTT	CASSQDNPGGGTGELFF
TRBV6-1	TRBJ1-6	-	TRBD1	TGTGCCAGCAGTGAACGGGGACAGGGTAGATCACCCCTCCACTTT	CASSERGQGRSPLHF
TRBV5-4	TRBJ1-1	-	TRBD1	TGTGCCAGCAGAATGGACAGGGACCACACTGAAGCTTTCTTT	CASRMDRDHTEAFF
TRBV7-8	TRBJ2-1	few	-	TGTGCCAGCAGCTTAAGCGCGACATTTTACAATGAGCAGTTCTTC	CASSLSATFYNEQFF
TRBV11-2	TRBJ2-7	-	TRBD1	TGTGCCAGCAGCCCAGGACAGGACCCTCACCACGAGCAGTACTTC	CASSPGQDPHHEQYF
TRBV9	TRBJ1-2	-	-	TGTGCCAGCGGCACAGGGAGCGATGGCTACACCTTC	CASGTGSDGYTF
TRBV29-1	TRBJ2-7	-	TRBD1	TGCAGCGCCCGGGGACAGGGGCCACACGAGCAGTACTTC	CSARGQGPHEQYF
TRBV7-8	TRBJ2-2	-	-	TGTGCCAGCAGCTTGAGGAATCTCCTCTCGAACACCGGGGAGCTGTTTTTT	CASSLRNLLSNTGELFF
TRBV4-2	TRBJ2-3	few	-	TGTGCCAGCAGCCAAGACAACGGGGAAAGCACAGATACGCAGTATTTT	CASSQDNGESTDTQYF
TRBV6-1	TRBJ2-7	-	TRBD1	TGTGCCAGCAGGGGGACAGGGCCTCCCTACGAGCAGTACTTC	CASRGTGPPYEQYF
TRBV5-6	TRBJ2-5	-	TRBD2	TGTGCCAGCAGCTTGTTTAGCGGGGTTTTTAAGGAGACCCAGTACTTC	CASSLFSGVFKETQYF